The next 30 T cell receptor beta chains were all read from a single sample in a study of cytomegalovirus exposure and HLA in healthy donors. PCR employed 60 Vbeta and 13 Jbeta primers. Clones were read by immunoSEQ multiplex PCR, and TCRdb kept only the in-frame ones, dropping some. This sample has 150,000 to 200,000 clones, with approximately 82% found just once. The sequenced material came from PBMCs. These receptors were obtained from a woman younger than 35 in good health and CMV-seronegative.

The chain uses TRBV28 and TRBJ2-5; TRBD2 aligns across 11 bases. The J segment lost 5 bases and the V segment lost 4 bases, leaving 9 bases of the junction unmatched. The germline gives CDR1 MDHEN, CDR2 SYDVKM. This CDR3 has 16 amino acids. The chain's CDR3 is CASSSSAASGRETQYF. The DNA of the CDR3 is TGTGCCAGCAGTTCCAGTGCGGCTAGCGGGAGGGAGACCCAGTACTTC. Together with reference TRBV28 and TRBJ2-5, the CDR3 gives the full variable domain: DVKVTQSSRYLVKRTGEKVFLECVQDMDHENMFWYRQDPGLGLRLIYFSYDVKMKEKGDIPEGYSVSREKKERFSLILESASTNQTSMYLCASSSSAASGRETQYFGPGTRLLVL.

The CDR3 here is CASSLNRDPEAFF. CDR3 DNA: TGTGCCAGCAGCTTAAACAGGGACCCTGAAGCTTTCTTT. This chain uses TRBV11-2 with TRBJ1-1; maybe TRBD1 (6 bases). The CDR3 extends over 13 amino acids. Per germline, CDR1 SGHAT and CDR2 FQNNGV. V lost 2 bases, J lost 6 bases, and 10 bases lay in between.

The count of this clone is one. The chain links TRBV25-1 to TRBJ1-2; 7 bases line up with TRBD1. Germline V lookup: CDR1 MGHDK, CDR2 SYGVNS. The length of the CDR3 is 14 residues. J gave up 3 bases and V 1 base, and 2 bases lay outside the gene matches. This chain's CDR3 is CASSELRGHYGYTF. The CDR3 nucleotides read TGTGCCAGCAGTGAATTGAGGGGGCACTATGGCTACACCTTC.

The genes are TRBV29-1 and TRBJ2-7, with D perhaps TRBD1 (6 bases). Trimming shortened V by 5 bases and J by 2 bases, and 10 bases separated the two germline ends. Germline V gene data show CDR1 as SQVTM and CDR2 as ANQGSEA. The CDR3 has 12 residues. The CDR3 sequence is CSVLTGAYEQYF. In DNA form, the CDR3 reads TGCAGCGTTCTGACAGGTGCCTACGAGCAGTACTTC.

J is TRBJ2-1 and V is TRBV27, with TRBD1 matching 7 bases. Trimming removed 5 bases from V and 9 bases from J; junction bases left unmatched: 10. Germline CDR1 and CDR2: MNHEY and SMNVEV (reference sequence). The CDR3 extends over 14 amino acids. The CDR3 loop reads CASSGSRDSSEQFF. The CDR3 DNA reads TGTGCCAGCAGTGGGAGCCGGGACAGCAGTGAGCAGTTCTTC.

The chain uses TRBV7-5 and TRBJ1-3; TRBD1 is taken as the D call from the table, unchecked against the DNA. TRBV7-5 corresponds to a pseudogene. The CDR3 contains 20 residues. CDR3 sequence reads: CARSYDPGQTKRGSGNTIYF. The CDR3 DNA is TGTGCCAGAAGCTACGACCCGGGACAGACAAAAAGGGGCTCTGGAAACACCATATATTTT.

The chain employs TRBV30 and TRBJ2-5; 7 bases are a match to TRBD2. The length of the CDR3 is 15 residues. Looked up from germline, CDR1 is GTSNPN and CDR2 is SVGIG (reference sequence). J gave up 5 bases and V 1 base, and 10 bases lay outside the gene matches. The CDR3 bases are TGTGCCTGGAGTGAAGGCGGGAGAGGTATCGAGACCCAGTACTTC. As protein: CAWSEGGRGIETQYF.

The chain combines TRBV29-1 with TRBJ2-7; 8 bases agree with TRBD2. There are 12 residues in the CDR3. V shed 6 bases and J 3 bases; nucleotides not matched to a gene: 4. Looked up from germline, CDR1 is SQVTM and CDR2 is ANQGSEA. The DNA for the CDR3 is TGCAGCGTGGGTAGCGGGATCTACGAGCAGTACTTC. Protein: CSVGSGIYEQYF.

This chain's CDR3 is CASSRRDTSSCEQYF. The CDR3 DNA reads TGCGCCAGCAGCCGCCGAGACACATCTTCTTGCGAGCAGTACTTC. V usage is TRBV23-1 and J usage is TRBJ2-7; D is undetermined. TRBV23-1 is placed among ORFs of uncertain function. This CDR3 is built from 15 residues. Trimming stripped 6 bases from V and 6 bases from J, with 21 bases between.

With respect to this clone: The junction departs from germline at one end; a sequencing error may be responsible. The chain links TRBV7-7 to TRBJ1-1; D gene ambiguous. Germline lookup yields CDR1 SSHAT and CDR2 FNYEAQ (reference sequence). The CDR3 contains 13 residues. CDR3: CASSFSRNTEAFF. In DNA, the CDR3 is TGTGCTAGCAGCTTTTCCAGGAACACTGAAGCTTTCTTT.

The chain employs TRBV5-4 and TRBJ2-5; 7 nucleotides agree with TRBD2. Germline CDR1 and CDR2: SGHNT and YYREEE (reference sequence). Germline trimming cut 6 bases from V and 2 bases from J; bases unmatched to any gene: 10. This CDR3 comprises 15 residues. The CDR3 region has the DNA TGTGCCAGCACTCGCCCGGGGGGAAAACAAGAGACCCAGTACTTC. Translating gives CASTRPGGKQETQYF.

The CDR3 protein is CASSLQWTEKAFF. CDR3 nucleotides: TGTGCCAGCAGCCTGCAGTGGACAGAGAAAGCTTTCTTT. The chain joins TRBV5-5 to TRBJ1-1, with D perhaps matching TRBD1 (6 bases). The length of the CDR3 is 13 residues. From germline, CDR1 is SGHKS and CDR2 YYEKEE (reference sequence). Trimming shortened V by 4 bases and J by 9 bases, and 16 bases separated the two germline ends. Combining the CDR3 with reference TRBV5-5 and TRBJ1-1 gives the whole variable domain DAGVTQSPTHLIKTRGQQVTLRCSPISGHKSVSWYQQVLGQGPQFIFQYYEKEERGRGNFPDRFSARQFPNYSSELNVNALLLGDSALYLCASSLQWTEKAFFGQGTRLTVV.

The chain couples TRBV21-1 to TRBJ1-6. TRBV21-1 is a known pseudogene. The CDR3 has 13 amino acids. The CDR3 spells CASSKLGKSPLHF. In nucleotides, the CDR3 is TGTGCCAGCAGCAAACTAGGAAAATCACCCCTCCACTTT.

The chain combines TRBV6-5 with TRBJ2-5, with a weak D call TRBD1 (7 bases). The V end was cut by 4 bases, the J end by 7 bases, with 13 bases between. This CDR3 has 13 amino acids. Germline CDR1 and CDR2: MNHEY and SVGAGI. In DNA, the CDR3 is TGTGCCAGCAGTTGGCAGGGGGGAGGGACCCAGTACTTC. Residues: CASSWQGGGTQYF.

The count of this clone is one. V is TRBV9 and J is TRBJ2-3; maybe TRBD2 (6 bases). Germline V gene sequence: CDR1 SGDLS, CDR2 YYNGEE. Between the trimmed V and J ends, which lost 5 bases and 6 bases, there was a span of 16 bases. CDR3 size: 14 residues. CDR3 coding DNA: TGTGCCAGCAGTGTGGGGGGAGTGAGGGATACGCAGTATTTT. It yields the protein CASSVGGVRDTQYF.

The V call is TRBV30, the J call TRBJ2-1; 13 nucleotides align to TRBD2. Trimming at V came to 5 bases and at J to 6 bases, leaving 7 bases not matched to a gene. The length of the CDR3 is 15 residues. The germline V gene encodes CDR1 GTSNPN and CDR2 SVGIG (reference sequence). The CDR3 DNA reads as TGTGCCTGGCCCACTAGCGGGAGGGTTTGCAATGAGCAGTTCTTC. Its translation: CAWPTSGRVCNEQFF.

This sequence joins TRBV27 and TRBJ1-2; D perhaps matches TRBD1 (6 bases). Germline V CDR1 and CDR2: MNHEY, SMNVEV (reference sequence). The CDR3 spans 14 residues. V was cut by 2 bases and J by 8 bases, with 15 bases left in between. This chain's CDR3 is CASSLGTNPRGYTF. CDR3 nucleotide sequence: TGTGCCAGCAGTTTAGGGACAAACCCGAGGGGCTACACCTTC.

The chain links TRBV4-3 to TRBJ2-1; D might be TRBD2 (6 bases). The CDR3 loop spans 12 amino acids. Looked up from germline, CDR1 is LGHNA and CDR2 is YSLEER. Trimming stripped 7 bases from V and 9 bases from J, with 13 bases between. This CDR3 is CASTAEGGEQFF. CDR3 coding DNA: TGCGCCAGCACTGCCGAGGGAGGTGAGCAGTTCTTC.

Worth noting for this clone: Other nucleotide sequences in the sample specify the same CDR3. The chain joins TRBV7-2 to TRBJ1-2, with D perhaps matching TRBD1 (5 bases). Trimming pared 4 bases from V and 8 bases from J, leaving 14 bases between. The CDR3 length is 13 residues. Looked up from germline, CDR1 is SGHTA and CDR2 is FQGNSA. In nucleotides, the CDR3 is TGTGCCAGCAGCTATCCTCGGGGGAACGGCTACACCTTC. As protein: CASSYPRGNGYTF.

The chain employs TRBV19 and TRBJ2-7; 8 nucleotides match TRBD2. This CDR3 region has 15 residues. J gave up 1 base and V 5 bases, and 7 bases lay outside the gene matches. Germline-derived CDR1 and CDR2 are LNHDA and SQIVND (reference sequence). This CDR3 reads CASSPGRGPSYEQYF. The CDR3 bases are TGTGCCAGTAGTCCCGGGAGGGGCCCTTCCTACGAGCAGTACTTC.

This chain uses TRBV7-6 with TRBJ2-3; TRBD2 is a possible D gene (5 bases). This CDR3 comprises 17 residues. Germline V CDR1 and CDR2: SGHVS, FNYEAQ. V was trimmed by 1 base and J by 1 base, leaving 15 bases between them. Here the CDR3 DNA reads TGTGCCAGCAGCTTAGACGGTCGGGCCGGGGGCACAGATACGCAGTATTTT. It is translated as CASSLDGRAGGTDTQYF.

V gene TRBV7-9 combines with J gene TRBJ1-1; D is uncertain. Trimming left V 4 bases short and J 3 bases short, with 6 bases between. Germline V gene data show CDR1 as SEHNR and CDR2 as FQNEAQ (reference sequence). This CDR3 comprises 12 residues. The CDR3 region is CASSWEDTEAFF. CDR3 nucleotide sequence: TGTGCCAGCAGCTGGGAGGACACTGAAGCTTTCTTT.

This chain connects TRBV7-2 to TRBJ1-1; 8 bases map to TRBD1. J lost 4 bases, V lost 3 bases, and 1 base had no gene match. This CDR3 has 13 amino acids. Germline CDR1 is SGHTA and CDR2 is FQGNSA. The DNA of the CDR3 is TGTGCCAGCAGCTTGACAGGGGTCACTGAAGCTTTCTTT. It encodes CASSLTGVTEAFF.

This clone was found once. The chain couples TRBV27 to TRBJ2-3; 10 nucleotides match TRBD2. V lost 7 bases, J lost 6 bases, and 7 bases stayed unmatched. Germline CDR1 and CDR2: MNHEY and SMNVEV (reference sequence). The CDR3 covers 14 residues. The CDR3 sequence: CASILTAGGDTQYF. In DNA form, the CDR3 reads TGTGCCAGCATCCTGACAGCGGGGGGGGATACGCAGTATTTT.

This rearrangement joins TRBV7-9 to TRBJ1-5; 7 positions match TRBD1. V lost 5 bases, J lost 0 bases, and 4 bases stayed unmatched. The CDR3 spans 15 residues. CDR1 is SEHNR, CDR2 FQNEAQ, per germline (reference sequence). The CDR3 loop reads CASSSDRDSNQPQHF. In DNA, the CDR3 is TGTGCCAGCAGCAGCGACAGGGATAGCAATCAGCCCCAGCATTTT.

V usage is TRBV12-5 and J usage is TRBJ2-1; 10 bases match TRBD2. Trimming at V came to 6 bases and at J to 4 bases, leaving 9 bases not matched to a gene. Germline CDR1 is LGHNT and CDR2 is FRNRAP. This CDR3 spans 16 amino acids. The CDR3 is CASGPDGTSAYNEQFF. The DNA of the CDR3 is TGTGCTAGTGGCCCCGACGGGACTAGCGCATACAATGAGCAGTTCTTC.

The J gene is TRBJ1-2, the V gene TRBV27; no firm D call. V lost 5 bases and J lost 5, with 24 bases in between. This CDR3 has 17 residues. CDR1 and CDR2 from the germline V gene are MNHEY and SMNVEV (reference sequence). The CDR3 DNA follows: TGTGCCAGCAGTCCAAGGGTCGGGTCGGGCAGGACTTATGGCTACACCTTC. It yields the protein CASSPRVGSGRTYGYTF.

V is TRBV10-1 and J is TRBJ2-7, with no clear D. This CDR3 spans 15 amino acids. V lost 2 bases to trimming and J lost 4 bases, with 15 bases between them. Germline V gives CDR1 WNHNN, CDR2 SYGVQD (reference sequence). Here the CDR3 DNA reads TGCGCCAGCAGTGAGGGGCATCAAGTTCCATACGAGCAGTACTTC. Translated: CASSEGHQVPYEQYF.

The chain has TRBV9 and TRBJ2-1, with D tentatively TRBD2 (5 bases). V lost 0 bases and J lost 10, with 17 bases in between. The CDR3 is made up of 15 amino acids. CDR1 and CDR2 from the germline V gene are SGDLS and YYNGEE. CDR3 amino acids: CASSVGGLETVEQFF. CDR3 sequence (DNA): TGTGCCAGCAGCGTAGGTGGACTGGAGACTGTCGAGCAGTTCTTC.

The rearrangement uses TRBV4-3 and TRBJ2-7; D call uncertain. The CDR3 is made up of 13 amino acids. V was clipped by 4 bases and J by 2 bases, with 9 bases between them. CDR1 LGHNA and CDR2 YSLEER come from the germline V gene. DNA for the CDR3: TGCGCCAGCAGCCCGTACGACACCTACGAGCAGTACTTC. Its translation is CASSPYDTYEQYF.